This passage covers 11 T cell receptor beta chains from one sample sequenced in a study of blood T cell repertoires in COVID-19. Profiled with immunoSEQ multiplex PCR; TCRdb holds only in-frame clones, not every one. The sample holds 450,000 or so clones, approximately 89% seen once. Sequencing used peripheral blood. These receptors were taken from a young man with COVID-19, enrolled during active disease.

The V call is TRBV15, the J call TRBJ2-1, with D tentatively TRBD2 (6 bases). V was pared by 0 bases and J by 15 bases, with 18 bases between. CDR1 is LNHNV and CDR2 is YYDKDF in the germline V gene (reference sequence). There are 14 residues in the CDR3. CDR3: CATSRERDLGLRFF. CDR3 sequence (DNA): TGTGCCACCAGCAGAGAGCGGGATCTAGGGTTACGGTTCTTC.

V gene TRBV13 combines with J gene TRBJ2-1; 9 bases line up with TRBD1. The germline V gene encodes CDR1 PRHDT and CDR2 FYEKMQ (reference sequence). Losses at the gene ends were 5 bases for V and 9 bases for J; bases not matched to a gene: 11. CDR3 size: 15 residues. The CDR3 loop reads CASSLRYRGLGEQFF. CDR3 bases: TGTGCCAGCAGCCTCAGGTACAGGGGGCTGGGTGAGCAGTTCTTC.

This rearrangement joins TRBV4-2 to TRBJ2-3; 8 nucleotides line up with TRBD2. This CDR3 is built from 15 residues. Germline-derived CDR1 and CDR2 are LGHNA and YNFKEQ. The ends lost 0 bases at V and 4 bases at J; junction bases unmatched: 3. CDR3 residues: CASSQEGRGADTQYF. The CDR3 coding sequence is TGTGCCAGCAGCCAAGAAGGGCGGGGGGCAGATACGCAGTATTTT.

The chain has TRBV11-3 and TRBJ2-7, with 10 nucleotides matching TRBD2. The V segment lost 2 bases and the J segment 3 bases; nucleotides outside the gene matches: 7. The CDR3 runs to 16 residues. Looked up from germline, CDR1 is SGHNT and CDR2 is YENEEA. CDR3 DNA sequence: TGTGCCAGCAGCTTAAGACCTCTAGCGGGAGACTACGAGCAGTACTTC. Translated, it gives CASSLRPLAGDYEQYF.

This rearrangement joins TRBV7-9 to TRBJ2-3, with 15 bases lining up with TRBD2. The CDR3 extends over 15 amino acids. CDR1 and CDR2 (germline): SEHNR, FQNEAQ (reference sequence). With V trimmed by 4 bases and J by 6 bases, 2 bases remained unmatched. In DNA, the CDR3 is TGTGCCAGCAGCTGGGGACTAGCGGGGGGTGATACGCAGTATTTT. Residues: CASSWGLAGGDTQYF.

The chain joins TRBV10-2 to TRBJ1-3; 7 positions agree with TRBD1. V trimming: 2 bases; J trimming: 3 bases; junction bases outside the gene matches: 4. Per the germline V gene, CDR1 is WSHSY and CDR2 is SAAADI. The CDR3 sequence is 15 residues long. CDR3 nucleotide sequence: TGCGCCAGCAGTGAGCTACAGGGGCATGGAAACACCATATATTTT. The encoded protein is CASSELQGHGNTIYF.

CDR3 loop: CASSPGQGIEKLFF. CDR3 DNA: TGCGCCAGCAGTCCGGGACAGGGAATCGAAAAACTGTTTTTT. The chain carries TRBV10-2 and TRBJ1-4, with 9 nucleotides matching TRBD1. After removal of 5 bases from V and 8 bases from J, the junction contained 6 bases not matched to a gene. There are 14 residues in the CDR3. Germline assignment: CDR1 WSHSY and CDR2 SAAADI.

The V call is TRBV27, the J call TRBJ2-7; TRBD1 might be the D (6 bases). Germline V CDR1 and CDR2: MNHEY, SMNVEV (reference sequence). Trimming removed 4 bases from V and 0 bases from J, with 16 bases in between. This CDR3 has 16 amino acids. Written as DNA, the CDR3 is TGTGCCAGCAGTTCCCAGGGGCGAGATTACTCCTACGAGCAGTACTTC. Translating it yields CASSSQGRDYSYEQYF.

The gene calls are TRBV14 and TRBJ2-3; perhaps TRBD1 as D (6 bases). Germline V gene sequence: CDR1 SGHDN, CDR2 FVKESK. CDR3 length: 17 residues. V dropped 1 base and J dropped 2 bases, with 16 bases sitting between them. CDR3 protein: CASSQVRVLGHTDTQYF. The CDR3, as DNA: TGTGCCAGCAGCCAAGTCAGGGTATTGGGACACACAGATACGCAGTATTTT. Full variable domain (missing parts from reference TRBV14 and TRBJ2-3): EAGVTQFPSHSVIEKGQTVTLRCDPISGHDNLYWYRRVMGKEIKFLLHFVKESKQDESGMPNNRFLAERTGGTYSTLKVQPAELEDSGVYFCASSQVRVLGHTDTQYFGPGTRLTVL.

The V gene is TRBV6-6, the J gene TRBJ2-2; 7 nucleotides line up with TRBD1. The CDR3 runs to 14 residues. The trim removed 2 bases at V and 8 bases at J, leaving 5 bases unmatched. Germline CDR1 MNHNY, CDR2 SVGAGI (reference sequence). The CDR3 nucleotides are TGTGCCAGCAGTTACCCTTTGGGACAGGGGGAGCTGTTTTTT. It is translated as CASSYPLGQGELFF.

The sample holds one count of this clone. The gene calls are TRBV6-5 and TRBJ2-7; 9 bases agree with TRBD1. With 6 bases clipped from V and 5 bases from J, the junction kept 8 bases outside the gene matches. The CDR3 sequence is 14 residues long. The germline V gene encodes CDR1 MNHEY and CDR2 SVGAGI. The CDR3 region has the DNA TGTGCCAGCAGGATGGACAGGGGTGGCCACGAGCAGTACTTC. Amino acids: CASRMDRGGHEQYF.